The TCR beta chain described here comes from a study of beta chain features in type 1 diabetes. A few counts support this clone. Its antigen is unidentified. CD45RO/CCR7/CD25/CD127/CD95/CD27 sorting isolated CD4+ naive, central memory, regulatory and stem cell-like memory cells. Overall study findings and caveats: There was a moderate but significant shortening of TCRB CDR3s in all four CD4+ subsets of Type 1 diabetes patients. The naive, central memory and Treg TCRB repertoires showed an apparent similarity that was greater among patients than among healthy donors.

Of the isolated RNA, all was reverse transcribed, and so the sequenced material was expressed TCRB transcripts. Clones were sequenced by immunoSEQ multiplex PCR, and TCRdb holds only the in-frame ones, with some missing. The data contain about 700,000 clones, 10% to 15% of them singletons. This CDR3 contains 14 residues. Trimming cost V 0 bases and J 5 bases; bases outside gene matches: 4. The germline CDR1 and CDR2 sequences are GTSNPN and SVGIG (reference sequence). The chain joins TRBV30 to TRBJ1-5, with 7 nucleotides matching TRBD1. The TCR sequence derives from a man younger than 35 with type 1 diabetes. Sequencing was carried out using naive CD4+ T cells from blood. The CDR3 DNA reads TGTGCCTGGAGTGTAGCAGGGGGGGATCAGCCCCAGCATTTT. Its protein is CAWSVAGGDQPQHF.